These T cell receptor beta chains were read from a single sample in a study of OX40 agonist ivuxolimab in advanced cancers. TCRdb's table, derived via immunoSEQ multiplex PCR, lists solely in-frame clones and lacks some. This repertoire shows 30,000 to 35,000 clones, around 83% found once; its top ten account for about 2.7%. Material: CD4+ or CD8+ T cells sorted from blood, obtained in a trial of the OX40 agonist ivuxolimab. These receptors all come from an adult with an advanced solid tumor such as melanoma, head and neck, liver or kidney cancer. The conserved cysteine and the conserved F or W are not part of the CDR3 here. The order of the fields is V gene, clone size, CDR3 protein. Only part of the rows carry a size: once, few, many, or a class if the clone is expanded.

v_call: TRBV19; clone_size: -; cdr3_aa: ASRDNYGYT
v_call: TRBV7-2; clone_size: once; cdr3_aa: ASSLLSGRAKNIQY
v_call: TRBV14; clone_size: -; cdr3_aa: ASSQGAINEQY
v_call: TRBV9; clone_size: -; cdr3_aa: ASSARDTLTYEQY
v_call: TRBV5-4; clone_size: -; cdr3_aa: ASSPRGITLNTEAF
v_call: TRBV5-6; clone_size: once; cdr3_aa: ASRWVGGPDYGYT
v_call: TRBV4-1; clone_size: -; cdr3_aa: ASSQGTRDRVEKLF
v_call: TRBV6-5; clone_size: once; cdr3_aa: ASSSLGQGGDGELF
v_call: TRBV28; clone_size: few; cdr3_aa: ASSLGWVSSYNEQF
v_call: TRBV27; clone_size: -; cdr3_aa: ASSLSGGEQF
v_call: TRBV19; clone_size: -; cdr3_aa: ASSISGVGELF
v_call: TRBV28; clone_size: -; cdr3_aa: ASTTGGQPQH
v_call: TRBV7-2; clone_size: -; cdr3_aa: ASSLNRNTGELF
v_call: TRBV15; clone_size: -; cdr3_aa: ATSRNRDPGAEAF
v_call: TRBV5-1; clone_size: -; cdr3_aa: ASSLGNSGHTDTQY
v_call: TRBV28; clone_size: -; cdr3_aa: ASSDRRAGNTIY
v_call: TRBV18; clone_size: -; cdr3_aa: ASSPIQGRGNTEAF
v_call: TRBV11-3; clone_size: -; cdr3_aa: ASSRGGANTGELF
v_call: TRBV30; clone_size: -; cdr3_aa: AVHDRGMGGSNQPQH
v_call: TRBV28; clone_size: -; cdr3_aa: ATTQGGLYYEQY
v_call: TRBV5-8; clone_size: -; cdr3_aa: ASSYRGKLWVGANVLT
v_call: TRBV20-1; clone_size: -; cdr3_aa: SANVGRTQY
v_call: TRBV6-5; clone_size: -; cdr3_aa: ASSYSRSGAYEQY
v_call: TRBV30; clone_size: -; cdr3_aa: ACLGGGLHTQY
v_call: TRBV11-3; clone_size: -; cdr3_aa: ASSLNGGRQETQY
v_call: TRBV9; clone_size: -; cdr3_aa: ASSVGLAGGMDTQY
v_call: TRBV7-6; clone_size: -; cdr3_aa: ASSLASYNEQF
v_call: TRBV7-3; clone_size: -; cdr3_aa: ASSTGQSTDTQY
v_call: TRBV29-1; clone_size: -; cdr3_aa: SVKGREGLPYEQY
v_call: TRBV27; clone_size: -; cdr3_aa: ASSLKGQGANSGNTIY
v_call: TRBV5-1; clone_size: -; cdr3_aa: ASSLATGGPGELF
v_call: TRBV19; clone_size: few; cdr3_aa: ASSTPGQGHYGYT
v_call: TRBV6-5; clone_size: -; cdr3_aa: ASSYSRAGDYGYT
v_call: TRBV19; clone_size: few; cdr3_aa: ASSPPQGRTEAF
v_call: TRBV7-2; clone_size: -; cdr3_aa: ASSLDRSTQQY
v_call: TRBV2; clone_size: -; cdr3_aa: ASSTGTESSGYT
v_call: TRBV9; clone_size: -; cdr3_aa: ASSVEPAGVGGELF
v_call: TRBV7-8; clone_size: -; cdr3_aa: ASSLDRQGYTQY
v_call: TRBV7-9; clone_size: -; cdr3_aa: ASSSVQGATNEKLF
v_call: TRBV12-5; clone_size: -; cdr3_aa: ASGQGTIYEQY
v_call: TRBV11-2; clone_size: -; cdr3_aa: ASSSPRTRRGYT